What follows are 32 T cell receptor beta chains derived from one specimen sequenced in a study of cytomegalovirus exposure and HLA in healthy donors. PCR primers comprised 60 Vbeta and 13 Jbeta primers. Sequenced by immunoSEQ multiplex PCR; TCRdb stores in-frame clones only, minus some. The table for this sample gives 45,000 or so clones. Sequenced: PBMCs. These receptors all come from a male donor in good health and CMV-seronegative.

The rearrangement joins TRBV6-1 to TRBJ1-4, with D tentatively TRBD1 (6 bases). V was trimmed by 4 bases and J by 3 bases, leaving 9 bases between them. Germline loops: CDR1 MNHNS, CDR2 SASEGT. The CDR3 has 14 amino acids. The CDR3 protein is CASSANRANEKLFF. Here the CDR3 DNA reads TGTGCCAGCAGTGCTAACAGGGCTAATGAAAAACTGTTTTTT.

The chain employs TRBV13 and TRBJ2-3, with TRBD1 matching 7 bases. Germline V CDR1 and CDR2: PRHDT, FYEKMQ (reference sequence). J was trimmed by 0 bases and V by 4 bases; bases with no gene match: 4. The CDR3 is made up of 15 amino acids. CDR3 sequence (DNA): TGTGCCAGCAGCTCGGACAGGCGAAGCACAGATACGCAGTATTTT. It specifies CASSSDRRSTDTQYF. The full variable domain, in which reference TRBV13 and TRBJ2-3 provide the parts outside the CDR3, is AAGVIQSPRHLIKEKRETATLKCYPIPRHDTVYWYQQGPGQDPQFLISFYEKMQSDKGSIPDRFSAQQFSDYHSELNMSSLELGDSALYFCASSSDRRSTDTQYFGPGTRLTVL.

The chain combines TRBV7-6 with TRBJ1-5, with D tentatively TRBD1 (6 bases). Germline CDR1 and CDR2: SGHVS and FNYEAQ. The CDR3 totals 17 residues. V lost 5 bases to trimming and J lost 4 bases, with 21 bases between them. The CDR3 spells CASSQQGGGLGNQPQHF. CDR3 bases: TGTGCCAGCAGCCAACAGGGTGGGGGACTAGGGAATCAGCCCCAGCATTTT.

V and J are TRBV9 and TRBJ1-1, with TRBD1 matching 8 bases. This CDR3 comprises 13 residues. The J segment lost 5 bases and the V segment lost 4 bases, leaving 4 bases of the junction unmatched. The germline V gene encodes CDR1 SGDLS and CDR2 YYNGEE. CDR3 nucleotides: TGTGCCAGCAGCCCACAGGGGGGGACTGAAGCTTTCTTT. Translated: CASSPQGGTEAFF.

V and J are TRBV30 and TRBJ2-5, with D perhaps matching TRBD1 (6 bases). The J call may be mistaken, given a closer DNA end match to TRBJ2-7. CDR3 length: 14 amino acids. Per germline, CDR1 GTSNPN and CDR2 SVGIG (reference sequence). The CDR3 loop reads CAWARTDLSYEQYF. The CDR3 region has the DNA TGTGCCTGGGCCAGGACAGACCTCTCCTACGAGCAGTACTTC.

The V gene is TRBV27, the J gene TRBJ1-2; D is possibly TRBD1 (5 bases). Germline V gives CDR1 MNHEY, CDR2 SMNVEV (reference sequence). The V and J ends lost 6 bases and 1 base respectively, with 15 bases between them. The CDR3 has 15 amino acids. CDR3 in amino acids: CASRNNFQGNYGYTF. DNA for the CDR3: TGTGCCAGCAGGAACAATTTCCAGGGTAACTATGGCTACACCTTC.

As DNA, the CDR3 is TGTGCCTGGAGTTCGGAGAGTGGGTCAGAGACCCAGTACTTC. Translating it yields CAWSSESGSETQYF. The rearrangement joins TRBV30 to TRBJ2-5, with D hard to call. The CDR3 loop spans 14 amino acids. Germline CDR1 and CDR2: GTSNPN and SVGIG (reference sequence). Trimming shortened V by 2 bases and J by 4 bases, and 14 bases separated the two germline ends. Supplemented by reference TRBV30 and TRBJ2-5, the full variable domain reads SQTIHQWPATLVQPVGSPLSLECTVEGTSNPNLYWYRQAAGRGLQLLFYSVGIGQISSEVPQNLSASRPQDRQFILSSKKLLLSDSGFYLCAWSSESGSETQYFGPGTRLLVL.

The chain combines TRBV7-9 with TRBJ1-5; D is possibly TRBD1 (6 bases). The V gene lost 5 bases and the J gene lost 3 bases, with 11 bases spanning the gap. The CDR3 consists of 14 residues. Per the germline V gene, CDR1 is SEHNR and CDR2 is FQNEAQ (reference sequence). CDR3 sequence reads: CASSAGTSNQPQHF. Written as DNA, the CDR3 is TGTGCCAGCAGCGCCGGGACATCCAATCAGCCCCAGCATTTT.

The chain recombines TRBV6-5 with TRBJ2-1, with 7 nucleotides matching TRBD2. This CDR3 spans 13 amino acids. Germline V gene data show CDR1 as MNHEY and CDR2 as SVGAGI. J gave up 9 bases and V 6 bases, and 8 bases lay outside the gene matches. The CDR3 reads CASRKAGSAEQFF. The CDR3 DNA is TGTGCCAGCAGGAAAGCGGGGTCGGCTGAGCAGTTCTTC.

CDR3 in DNA: TGTGCCAGCAGCACATGGGACAGGAACTACGAGCAGTACTTC. Residues: CASSTWDRNYEQYF. J is TRBJ2-7 and V is TRBV6-5, with 8 bases aligning to TRBD1. The ends lost 6 bases at V and 3 bases at J; junction bases unmatched: 7. CDR3 length equals 14 residues. The germline V gene has CDR1 MNHEY and CDR2 SVGAGI.

V and J are TRBV4-3 and TRBJ2-7, with a tentative D call TRBD1 (6 bases). Trimming took off 2 bases at V and 2 bases at J, with 13 bases between the two ends. In germline, CDR1 is LGHNA, CDR2 YSLEER. This CDR3 region has 15 residues. The CDR3 sequence is CASSQSQGPAYEQYF. In DNA, the CDR3 is TGCGCCAGCAGCCAATCCCAGGGGCCCGCCTACGAGCAGTACTTC.

V usage is TRBV7-9 and J usage is TRBJ2-1; 9 bases are shared with TRBD2. Germline V gene lookup returns CDR1 SEHNR and CDR2 FQNEAQ (reference sequence). V lost 5 bases to trimming and J lost 5 bases; unmatched junction nucleotides: 10. The CDR3 runs 16 residues. CDR3 sequence: CASSLVRLAGNNEQFF. The CDR3 DNA sequence: TGTGCCAGCAGCCTCGTTCGGCTAGCGGGGAACAATGAGCAGTTCTTC.

This chain uses TRBV4-1 with TRBJ1-2, with 8 bases identical to TRBD1. This CDR3 region has 16 residues. The V segment lost 4 bases and the J segment 4 bases; nucleotides outside the gene matches: 11. Germline CDR1 MGHRA, CDR2 YSYEKL. The CDR3, as DNA: TGCGCCAGCAGCCTCCCACGGGACAGGCCATTCTATGGCTACACCTTC. Protein: CASSLPRDRPFYGYTF.

The rearrangement uses TRBV5-8 and TRBJ2-3, with TRBD2 matching over 11 bases. Losses at the gene ends were 0 bases for V and 5 bases for J; bases not matched to a gene: 5. CDR3 length: 16 residues. Germline V gene data show CDR1 as SGHTS and CDR2 as YDEGEE. The CDR3 DNA sequence: TGTGCCAGCAGCTTGGGCCTAGCGGGGGGTAAAGATACGCAGTATTTT. Translating it yields CASSLGLAGGKDTQYF.

This rearrangement joins TRBV6-6 to TRBJ2-5; maybe TRBD2 (5 bases). Deletions cut 7 bases from V and 5 bases from J, with 17 bases between. Germline V gene sequence: CDR1 MNHNY, CDR2 SVGAGI (reference sequence). This CDR3 spans 14 amino acids. Written as DNA, the CDR3 is TGTGCCAGCACCACCCCCAGCCTAGCTGAGACCCAGTACTTC. Encoded protein: CASTTPSLAETQYF.

CDR3 nucleotides: TGTGCCAGCAGCTTGGACAGGGGGAACACTGAAGCTTTCTTT. This translates into CASSLDRGNTEAFF. V usage is TRBV5-8 and J usage is TRBJ1-1; TRBD1 matches at 7 bases. Germline V gene data show CDR1 as SGHTS and CDR2 as YDEGEE. V lost 0 bases and J lost 1; bases outside the gene matches: 0. The CDR3 spans 14 residues.

V gene TRBV10-1 combines with J gene TRBJ1-1, with a possible D match to TRBD1 (5 bases). V dropped 2 bases and J dropped 6 bases, with 16 bases sitting between them. This CDR3 is built from 15 residues. Looked up from germline, CDR1 is WNHNN and CDR2 is SYGVQD (reference sequence). The CDR3 loop is CASSEGPRANSEAFF. DNA for the CDR3: TGCGCCAGCAGTGAGGGGCCCAGGGCCAACTCTGAAGCTTTCTTT.

The chain couples TRBV4-3 to TRBJ2-3; 9 nucleotides agree with TRBD2. This CDR3 contains 16 residues. Germline-derived CDR1 and CDR2 are LGHNA and YSLEER. The V and J ends lost 0 bases and 5 bases, in that order; junction bases with no gene match: 6. The CDR3: CASSQDQRGAQDTQYF. Written as DNA, the CDR3 is TGCGCCAGCAGCCAAGACCAGCGGGGGGCCCAAGATACGCAGTATTTT.

The chain carries TRBV6-6 and TRBJ1-5; tentative D call: TRBD1 (6 bases). The CDR3 runs to 16 residues. The germline CDR1 and CDR2 sequences are MNHNY and SVGAGI (reference sequence). Trimming cost V 4 bases and J 2 bases, with 15 bases left between them. CDR3 region: CASSSTDEGGNQPQHF. In nucleotides, the CDR3 is TGTGCCAGCAGTTCCACAGATGAGGGGGGCAATCAGCCCCAGCATTTT.

The chain recombines TRBV5-4 with TRBJ2-2; the D is unclear. Germline values: CDR1 SGHNT, CDR2 YYREEE (reference sequence). This CDR3 contains 12 residues. CDR3 loop: CVLAANTGELFF. CDR3 nucleotide sequence: TGTGTTCTGGCGGCGAACACCGGGGAGCTGTTTTTT.

The chain combines TRBV6-1 with TRBJ2-5; possible D gene TRBD2, 7 bases. Trimming cost V 4 bases and J 4 bases, with 13 bases left between them. The CDR3 spans 14 residues. Germline V CDR1 and CDR2: MNHNS, SASEGT. The DNA for the CDR3 is TGTGCCAGCAGTGTGGGGGGGCCATCAGAGACCCAGTACTTC. Translation gives CASSVGGPSETQYF.

This chain links TRBV6-1 with TRBJ1-1; D is ambiguous. Germline V gene data show CDR1 as MNHNS and CDR2 as SASEGT. CDR3 length: 16 residues. Trimming removed 4 bases from V and 2 bases from J, with 17 bases in between. In DNA form, the CDR3 reads TGTGCCAGCAGTGGAGGCCTACCCTTCGATAACACTGAAGCTTTCTTT. This encodes CASSGGLPFDNTEAFF.

The chain has TRBV5-1 and TRBJ2-1; TRBD2 matches 8 bases. In germline, CDR1 is SGHRS, CDR2 YFSETQ. The CDR3 runs to 13 residues. V lost 3 bases to trimming and J lost 9 bases; unmatched junction nucleotides: 5. The DNA of the CDR3 is TGCGCCAGCAGCTCGGGACTAGTCCGTGAGCAGTTCTTC. Residues: CASSSGLVREQFF.

This rearrangement joins TRBV27 to TRBJ1-2, with D hard to call. Germline lookup yields CDR1 MNHEY and CDR2 SMNVEV (reference sequence). The V and J ends lost 3 bases and 8 bases respectively, with 19 bases between them. The CDR3 spans 15 residues. The CDR3 region is CASSLSPLPKRGYTF. The CDR3 DNA sequence: TGTGCCAGCAGTTTGAGCCCGCTCCCCAAGAGGGGCTACACCTTC.

The rearrangement joins TRBV30 to TRBJ1-4; 7 bases line up with TRBD1. The length of the CDR3 is 16 residues. With 0 bases clipped from V and 4 bases from J, the junction kept 8 bases outside the gene matches. Germline-derived CDR1 and CDR2 are GTSNPN and SVGIG (reference sequence). The CDR3 reads CAWSVGGQEINEKLFF. The CDR3 DNA sequence: TGTGCCTGGAGTGTAGGTGGACAGGAGATTAATGAAAAACTGTTTTTT. The variable domain in full, with the rest retrieved from reference TRBV30 and TRBJ1-4, is SQTIHQWPATLVQPVGSPLSLECTVEGTSNPNLYWYRQAAGRGLQLLFYSVGIGQISSEVPQNLSASRPQDRQFILSSKKLLLSDSGFYLCAWSVGGQEINEKLFFGSGTQLSVL.

V is TRBV9 and J is TRBJ2-7; no clear D gene. The germline V gene encodes CDR1 SGDLS and CDR2 YYNGEE. V lost 0 bases and J lost 0, with 7 bases in between. The CDR3 loop spans 14 amino acids. The DNA of the CDR3 is TGTGCCAGCAGCGTAGTCCCCGGCTCCTACGAGCAGTACTTC. Amino acids: CASSVVPGSYEQYF.

V usage is TRBV30 and J usage is TRBJ1-5; 9 bases align to TRBD1. With 5 bases clipped from V and 7 bases from J, the junction kept 3 bases outside the gene matches. Germline lookup yields CDR1 GTSNPN and CDR2 SVGIG (reference sequence). The CDR3 is 12 amino acids. The CDR3 reads CAWGQGWQPQHF. CDR3 coding DNA: TGTGCCTGGGGACAGGGGTGGCAGCCCCAGCATTTT.

This sequence joins TRBV9 and TRBJ2-7, with D perhaps matching TRBD2 (5 bases). The V end lost 4 bases, the J end lost 2 bases, and 19 bases lay between the germline ends. This CDR3 region has 16 residues. From germline, CDR1 is SGDLS and CDR2 YYNGEE. The CDR3 nucleotides are TGTGCCAGCAGCCTCACTGGGGAACTAGTCCCCTACGAGCAGTACTTC. It specifies CASSLTGELVPYEQYF.

The rearrangement joins TRBV10-3 to TRBJ2-1; D unresolved. The CDR3 covers 12 residues. The V end was cut by 0 bases, the J end by 10 bases, with 7 bases between. Germline V lookup: CDR1 ENHRY, CDR2 SYGVKD. The CDR3 is CAISESGVEQFF. CDR3 coding DNA: TGTGCCATCAGTGAGTCGGGCGTCGAGCAGTTCTTC.

This chain uses TRBV9 with TRBJ1-2; perhaps TRBD1 as D (5 bases). Germline lookup yields CDR1 SGDLS and CDR2 YYNGEE. Trimming removed 4 bases from V and 4 bases from J, with 20 bases in between. The CDR3 contains 16 residues. This CDR3 reads CASSSAREGRSYGYTF. CDR3 coding DNA: TGTGCCAGCAGCTCAGCTCGGGAGGGGCGGAGCTATGGCTACACCTTC. Full variable domain (missing parts from reference TRBV9 and TRBJ1-2): DSGVTQTPKHLITATGQRVTLRCSPRSGDLSVYWYQQSLDQGLQFLIQYYNGEERAKGNILERFSAQQFPDLHSELNLSSLELGDSALYFCASSSAREGRSYGYTFGSGTRLTVV.

The chain is built from TRBV11-2 and TRBJ2-7; 8 positions agree with TRBD1. There are 14 residues in the CDR3. J gave up 4 bases and V 5 bases, and 7 bases lay outside the gene matches. Germline CDR1 reads SGHAT; CDR2 reads FQNNGV. The CDR3 loop reads CASSPSTGGYEQYF. The CDR3 nucleotides are TGTGCCAGCAGCCCCTCTACAGGGGGGTACGAGCAGTACTTC.

The chain employs TRBV2 and TRBJ2-5, with D perhaps TRBD1 (6 bases). This CDR3 spans 14 amino acids. Germline assignment: CDR1 SNHLY and CDR2 FYNNEI. V was trimmed by 6 bases and J by 5 bases, leaving 16 bases between them. CDR3 sequence reads: CASRTQGLKETQYF. The CDR3 DNA is TGTGCCAGCAGAACACAGGGATTGAAGGAGACCCAGTACTTC.